This entry is about one T cell receptor (beta chain). The antigen remains undetermined. Germline-derived CDR1 and CDR2 are MNHEY and SVGAGI. This CDR3 has 13 residues. Trimming took off 2 bases at V and 4 bases at J, with 8 bases between the two ends. The sample originates from a study of T cell responses to AZD1222 COVID-19 vaccine. Whole-study results and caveats: Nearly half of spike-specific TCRs reportedly target unmutated variant regions. Donors, mostly white British, included more females; clonal diversity was possibly underestimated.

Repertoires were generated with immunoSEQ multiplex PCR, while TCRdb's copy carries only in-frame clones and drops some. The data show approximately 120,000 clones, around 89% seen once. V is TRBV6-5 and J is TRBJ1-2; possible D gene TRBD1, 6 bases. The source is an adult in good health. The sequencing here drew on peripheral blood, taken on day 0 of AZD1222 vaccination. For the CDR3, the DNA is TGTGCCAGCAGTTACGTGGACAGCTATGGCTACACCTTC. It translates to CASSYVDSYGYTF.